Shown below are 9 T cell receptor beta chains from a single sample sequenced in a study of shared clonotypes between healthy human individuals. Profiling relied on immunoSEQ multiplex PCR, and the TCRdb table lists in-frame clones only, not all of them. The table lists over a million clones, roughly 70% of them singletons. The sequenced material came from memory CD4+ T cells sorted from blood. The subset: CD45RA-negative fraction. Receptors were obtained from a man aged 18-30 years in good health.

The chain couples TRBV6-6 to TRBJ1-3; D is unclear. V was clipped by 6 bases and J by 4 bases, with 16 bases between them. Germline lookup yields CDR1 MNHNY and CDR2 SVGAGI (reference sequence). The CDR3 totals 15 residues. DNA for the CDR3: TGTGCCAGCAGGGAGCCGGGAGCCGGGGGAAACACCATATATTTT. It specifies CASREPGAGGNTIYF.

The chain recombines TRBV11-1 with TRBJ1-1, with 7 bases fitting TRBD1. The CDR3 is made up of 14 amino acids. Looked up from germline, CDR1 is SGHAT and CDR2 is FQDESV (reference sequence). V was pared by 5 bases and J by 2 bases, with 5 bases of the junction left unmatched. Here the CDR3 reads CASSPRQGNTEAFF. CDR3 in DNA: TGTGCCAGCAGCCCCCGACAGGGCAACACTGAAGCTTTCTTT.

The CDR3 DNA is TGTGCCACCAGCAGAGAGATAGACAGCGCCGGGGAGCTGTTTTTT. Translation gives CATSREIDSAGELFF. V and J are TRBV15 and TRBJ2-2; possibly TRBD1 for D (5 bases). The CDR3 length is 15 residues. Trimming cost V 0 bases and J 6 bases, with 11 bases left between them. Germline CDR1 is LNHNV and CDR2 is YYDKDF (reference sequence).

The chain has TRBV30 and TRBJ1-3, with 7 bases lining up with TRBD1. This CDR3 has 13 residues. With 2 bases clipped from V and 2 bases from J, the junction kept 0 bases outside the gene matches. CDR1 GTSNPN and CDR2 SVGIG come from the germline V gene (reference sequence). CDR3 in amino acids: CAWSTGAGNTIYF. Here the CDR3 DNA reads TGTGCCTGGAGTACAGGGGCTGGAAACACCATATATTTT. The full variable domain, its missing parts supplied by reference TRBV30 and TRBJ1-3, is SQTIHQWPATLVQPVGSPLSLECTVEGTSNPNLYWYRQAAGRGLQLLFYSVGIGQISSEVPQNLSASRPQDRQFILSSKKLLLSDSGFYLCAWSTGAGNTIYFGEGSWLTVV.

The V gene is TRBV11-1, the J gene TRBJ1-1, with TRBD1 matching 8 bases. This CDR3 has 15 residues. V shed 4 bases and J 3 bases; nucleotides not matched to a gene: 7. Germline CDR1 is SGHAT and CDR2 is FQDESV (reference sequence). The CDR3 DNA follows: TGTGCCAGCAGCTCCGGGGGCAGGGGGCACACTGAAGCTTTCTTT. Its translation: CASSSGGRGHTEAFF.

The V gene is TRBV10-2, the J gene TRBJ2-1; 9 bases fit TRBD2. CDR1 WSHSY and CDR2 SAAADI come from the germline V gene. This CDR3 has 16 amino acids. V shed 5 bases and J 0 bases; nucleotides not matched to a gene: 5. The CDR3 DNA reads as TGCGCCAGCAGTTTAGCGGGAGTATTCTCCTACAATGAGCAGTTCTTC. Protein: CASSLAGVFSYNEQFF.

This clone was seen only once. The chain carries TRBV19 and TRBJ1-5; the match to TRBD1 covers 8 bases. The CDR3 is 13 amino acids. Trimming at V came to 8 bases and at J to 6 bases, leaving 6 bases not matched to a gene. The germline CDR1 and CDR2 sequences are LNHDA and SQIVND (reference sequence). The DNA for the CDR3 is TGTGCCAGTGGACAGGGCTCAGGTCAGCCCCAGCATTTT. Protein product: CASGQGSGQPQHF. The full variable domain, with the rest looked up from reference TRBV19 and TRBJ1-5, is DGGITQSPKYLFRKEGQNVTLSCEQNLNHDAMYWYRQDPGQGLRLIYYSQIVNDFQKGDIAEGYSVSREKKESFPLTVTSAQKNPTAFYLCASGQGSGQPQHFGDGTRLSIL.

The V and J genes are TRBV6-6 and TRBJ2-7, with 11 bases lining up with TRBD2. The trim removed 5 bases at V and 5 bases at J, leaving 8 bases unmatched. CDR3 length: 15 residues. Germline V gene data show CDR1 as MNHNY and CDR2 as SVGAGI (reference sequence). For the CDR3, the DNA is TGTGCCAGCAGTGCCACTAGCGGGAGTGCCCACGAGCAGTACTTC. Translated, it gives CASSATSGSAHEQYF.

Written as DNA, the CDR3 is TGTGCCAGCAAACCGGGACAGGGACCCGGGGAGCTGTTTTTT. This translates into CASKPGQGPGELFF. The chain couples TRBV7-2 to TRBJ2-2, with 9 bases identical to TRBD1. Looked up from germline, CDR1 is SGHTA and CDR2 is FQGNSA. The CDR3 consists of 14 residues. J gave up 6 bases and V 7 bases, and 6 bases lay outside the gene matches.